This paragraph reports one T cell receptor beta chain. The antigen is unknown. V lost 6 bases to trimming and J lost 1 base, with 12 bases between them. Per germline, CDR1 SQVTM and CDR2 ANQGSEA. This CDR3 comprises 13 residues. This entry belongs to a study of T-cell memory formation after mild COVID-19. Study observations and caveats: Contracting clones localized mainly to CM and EM when CD4+ and mainly to EMRA when CD8+.

TCRdb passed the 5' RACE reads through MiXCR, listing each CDR3 protein once. This table holds some 350,000 distinct CDR3 sequences, under 15% found once. The J gene is TRBJ2-5, the V gene TRBV29-1; D is perhaps TRBD1 (6 bases). This receptor was taken from a man younger than 35 who had mild COVID-19 (a few samples of this study predate the infection). Cell type and time point are not known. Sequenced: PBMCs or a T cell subset sorted from them (not recorded which). The CDR3 loop is CSVDDRIQETQYF. The CDR3 DNA reads TGCAGCGTCGATGACAGGATCCAAGAGACCCAGTACTTC.